This note documents a single T cell receptor (beta chain) sequence. This clonotype was picked up a small number of times. Its antigen is still unknown. Base qualities are not recorded, but no much larger clone differs from it by a single base. This sample stems from a study of T cells after yellow fever vaccination (dated by TCRdb to the late 2010s). Broadly, across the study: Libraries from fractions with low cell numbers were prepared with the SMART-Seq v4 Ultra Low Input RNA kit. Two healthy male donors, one aged 18 to 30 and one aged 30 to 40 years, were included in the cohort. To track T-cell clones before and after primary and booster YFV17D yellow fever vaccination, bulk TCR alpha and beta repertoires were sequenced longitudinally. Blood was drawn at multiple timepoints before and after primary and secondary immunization, with bulk PBMC replicates and cell subsets isolated.

The research as a whole found: Compared with the primary T-cell response, the secondary T-cell response was faster but weaker, reaching its peak on day 5 rather than on day 15. After the booster, most of the clones that had expanded following primary vaccination were detected again (roughly 97% of CD4 and around 90% of CD8), which suggests that memory was broadly maintained. A small share of clonotypes was detected in both CD4 and CD8 compartments, with the overlap likely arising from convergent recombination. Because the study included only a couple of donors, the extent to which the findings can be generalized is limited. FACS-sorted repertoires could contain abundant contaminating clonotypes from the bulk population, so computational filtering was required.

V drops 6 bases and J drops 2 bases, leaving 12 bases in between. The CDR3 has 14 amino acids, counting the end cysteine and phenylalanine. Of all the DNA, just the CDR3 is kept, 42 bases in frame from base 1. According to the germline V gene, CDR1 reads MDHEN and CDR2 reads SYDVKM. The sample's treatment or condition label, decoded: live attenuated yellow fever vaccine strain. Two biological replicates of bulk PBMCs were collected at each blood-draw timepoint. PBMCs were isolated from peripheral blood using a standard Ficoll-Paque protocol. TriZol was used to extract RNA from bulk PBMCs, CD4 and CD8 fractions, and dextramer-positive and dextramer-negative fractions. Synthesis of TCR cDNA relied on 5'RACE template switching, a step that introduced a universal primer site along with unique molecular identifiers. cDNA synthesis was primed from both the TCR alpha and TCR beta constant segments. Library amplification involved two PCR steps, and the second step added sample barcodes and sequencing adapters. Sequencing of the libraries was done on either Illumina HiSeq 2500 (2x100 bp) or NovaSeq (2x150 bp). The source study handled its data this way. Reads were demultiplexed and collapsed into UMI consensus sequences with MIGEC, and V(D)J alignment was performed with MiXCR. Using edgeR on replicate PBMC samples, clonotypes were called vaccine-responding if FDR was below 0.01 and the log2 fold change was above 5 up to day 15. Each bulk clonotype was labeled CD4 or CD8 based on which sequenced repertoire, CD4 or CD8, contained the clonotype at higher abundance. In TCRdb, the public reads were trimmed at Q25 with fastp and aligned with MiXCR, with productive beta chains retained. Each entry is one CDR3 protein sequence, shown with its most common DNA and genes. V and J calls and clone size were set by TCRdb, not the authors. The sample has hundreds of thousands of distinct CDR3 sequences on record, roughly 14% of them singletons. The top ten clones comprise 11% to 15% of the sample.

Recombination joined TRBV28 with TRBJ2-3; there is no confident call for the D gene. This clonotype was obtained from a man younger than 45 who received the YFV17D yellow fever vaccine. The sequencing here drew on PBMCs, taken on the day of the yellow fever booster vaccination. The nucleotides are TGTGCCAGCAGGTCCAACCTGGACACAGATACGCAGTATTTT. This gives the protein CASRSNLDTDTQYF. With the rest looked up from the reference TRBV28 and TRBJ2-3 genes rather than sequenced, the full variable domain is DVKVTQSSRYLVKRTGEKVFLECVQDMDHENMFWYRQDPGLGLRLIYFSYDVKMKEKGDIPEGYSVSREKKERFSLILESASTNQTSMYLCASRSNLDTDTQYFGPGTRLTVL.